This T cell receptor beta chain was recorded in a study of tumor-infiltrating lymphocytes in primary liver carcinoma (dated by TCRdb to the late 2010s). Some background on the complete study: Roughly five patients with histopathologically diagnosed primary liver carcinoma underwent surgical resection in China between 2015 and early 2016. Tumors of the five patients were stage T1-T3 N0M0 with maximum diameters of roughly 4.2 to 11 cm. The five patients, three men and two women aged 30 to 69 years, had hepatocellular carcinoma (four) or combined HCC and intrahepatic cholangiocarcinoma (one). Technical replicate repertoires showed high reproducibility, with mean shared-clone rates roughly 0.87 and correlation coefficients above 0.95. Samples yielded roughly 3.5 to 7.13 million productive TCRbeta reads; read depth did not differ significantly between tissue types. A total of 35 specimens from 5 patients underwent TCRbeta repertoire sequencing, comprising 25 tumor regions, 5 adjacent noncancerous liver tissues and 5 peripheral blood samples. For each liver tumor, the study sampled five regions along with adjacent normal tissue and blood, and applied TCRbeta repertoire sequencing, expression microarrays and whole-exome sequencing. What the research found in general, with its limitations: Only a few patients were included in the study, and the authors note that the findings should be validated in a larger study. Comparison of CD4+ and CD8+ T cell repertoires was precluded by the use of bulk unsorted samples. The top 250 clones made up a significantly larger repertoire fraction in tumors than in blood (p = 0.039). Only the TCR beta chain was sequenced, which likely underestimates true repertoire diversity because unpaired alpha chains were not captured. Pairs of tumor regions showed greater repertoire overlap (mean approximately 35%) than tumor-adjacent pairs (17%) or tumor-blood pairs (roughly 14%), which is consistent with antigen-driven expansion.

The trim is 5 bases for V and 6 bases for J, with a gap of 10 bases between the germline ends. CDR1 and CDR2 are drawn from the germline V gene (reference sequence): SEHNR, FQNEAQ. The CDR3, from cysteine to phenylalanine, totals 13 residues. Only the CDR3 DNA is retained, 39 bases long and in frame from the first base. At least ten counts were recorded for this clonotype. The antigen this receptor binds is unknown. The input lacks base qualities; no much larger clone sits a single base away. A constant-region primer and ProtoScript II reverse transcriptase were used to reverse-transcribe TCRbeta-specific cDNA from 500 ng total RNA. Construction of the TCRbeta libraries relied on three nested rounds of multiplex PCR, following a slightly modified ARM-PCR procedure. Multiplex TRBV1-TRBV30 forward primers and a Cbeta reverse primer were used in the first two PCR rounds, each of which was run for around 10 cycles. Sample barcodes and Illumina adapters were added in a final 25-cycle PCR using Deep VentR polymerase. Amplicons of 200-500 bp were gel-purified with a QIAquick gel extraction kit before sequencing. TCRbeta amplicons were sequenced on an Illumina HiSeq 2500 with 250-bp paired-end reads. Per the original workflow: Reads were quality-trimmed with Trimmomatic v0.33, and paired reads were merged with FLASH v1.2.11 to recover full CDR3 sequences. V, D and J germline segments were assigned to the rearranged TCRbeta sequences by MiGEC v1.2.1b. Clonotype statistics, along with Shannon-Wiener diversity indices, were calculated using VDJtools v1.0.0. Except for diversity analysis, only each sample's 250 most abundant clonotypes were used in subsequent analyses to reduce sampling bias. TCRdb reran the public reads through fastp at Q25 and MiXCR, keeping productive beta chains. One record per CDR3 amino acid sequence lists the most common genes and DNA. None of the V and J calls come from the authors' own analysis; TCRdb made them. The sample table holds about 320,000 distinct CDR3 sequences, of which 50% to 75% were seen once. About 17% of the sample lies in the top ten.

TRIzol reagent was used to extract blood RNA from unsorted whole blood, while the DNeasy Blood & Tissue kit provided the germline DNA. Chronic HBV infection was present in the patients, and the patients were treatment-naive at sampling. Before surgery, approximately 3.8 milliliters of peripheral blood were collected into K2EDTA tubes. This receptor was obtained from a woman aged 25 to 39 with primary liver carcinoma and hepatitis B virus infection. Sequencing input: peripheral blood. The chain was built from TRBV7-9 and TRBJ2-2; the D segment cannot be called with confidence. This receptor carries the CDR3 CASSPVDSGELFF. Here is the DNA: TGTGCCAGCAGCCCTGTCGACTCCGGGGAGCTGTTTTTT.